This T cell receptor beta chain was recorded in a study of radiotherapy plus CTLA-4 blockade in lung cancer (dated by TCRdb to the late 2010s). The study in broad terms: Among the enrolled patients, about 19% had an objective response, and 31% reached disease control.

The library was generated by the immunoSEQ multiplex PCR assay. The immuneACCESS repertoire file appears here via TCRdb, limited to in-frame rearrangements. These files lack a portion of the clones; in checked studies, under half of the deficit traces to unresolved V genes, and the cause of the others is not known. Here the sample has roughly 68,000 clones; around 80% occur a single time. 7.1% of the sample belongs to the ten largest clones. As regards this clone: The antigen it binds to is not known. Base qualities are not provided; no much larger clone lies one nucleotide away.

The full study reports these points: The strongest predictors of response were reported to be early dynamic shifts in blood T cell clones along with a rise in serum interferon-beta following radiation. TCR clones derived from tumors expanded in peripheral blood after treatment with radiotherapy and ipilimumab.

The study evaluated CTLA-4 blockade (ipilimumab) given together with focal radiation therapy in patients who had chemo-refractory metastatic non-small-cell lung cancer. There are 16 amino acids in the CDR3, from cysteine to phenylalanine inclusive. Only CDR3 DNA is held: 48 bases, read in frame from base 1. CDR1 and CDR2, per the germline V gene, are MGHRA and YSYEKL. The junction carries 23 bases between V and J, which are trimmed by 4 bases and 8 bases respectively. Sequenced here: peripheral blood, sampled from a patient treated with radiotherapy plus ipilimumab. The clonotype was recovered from a human donor with non-small cell lung cancer who had a complete response to radiotherapy plus ipilimumab. The rearrangement combines TRBV4-1 with TRBJ1-1, with the identity of the D gene unclear. The CDR3 region reads CASSPRIEQSGYEAFF. The nucleotide sequence is given as TGCGCCAGCAGCCCACGGATTGAACAGAGCGGTTACGAAGCTTTCTTT.